This TCR beta chain was profiled in a study of blood T cell repertoires in COVID-19 (TCRdb year 2020). Background on the whole study: Samples from collaborators originated in the United States, Italy and Spain and spanned both the acute and convalescent phases of COVID-19. The prospective study material was composed of cDNA or gDNA derived from T cells, B-cell-depleted T cells, or PBMCs. The dataset comprised deeply sampled blood TCRbeta repertoires from subjects exposed to, actively infected with, or recovered from COVID-19. The repertoires were made available in a free public database intended to serve as a resource for research on the immune response to SARS-CoV-2. The samples were drawn from two sources: the first 160 participants of the ongoing ImmuneRACE study, and 1,200 or so subjects contributed by 6 global collaborators. A de-identified subject ID, COVID-19 status, age in years and sex were almost always included in the sample metadata. Where available, HLA class I and class II types were taken from metadata supplied by the sample provider and were not determined by assay-based typing.

In the prospective study, participants were roughly 18 to 90 years old, resided in about two dozen geographic areas of the United States, and were enrolled through a virtual design. To assign participants to cohorts, the prospective study relied on clinical history that participants themselves reported in a screening survey and a study questionnaire. ImmuneRACE Cohort 3 recovered participants were defined by two consecutive negative NP/OP PCR tests, healthcare professional clearance, or symptom resolution. Each participant in the prospective study had whole blood, serum and a nasopharyngeal or oropharyngeal swab collected by mobile phlebotomists. Over a 2-month period, participants in the prospective study had the option of providing additional blood draws and questionnaires. Blood samples from the prospective study were shipped frozen or at room temperature prior to DNA extraction. The immunoSEQ Assay, a bias-controlled multiplex PCR, was used to amplify TCRbeta CDR3 regions from genomic DNA. As for the authors' bioinformatics: The number of nucleated cells in each sample was estimated from the amplification of reference gene primers within the assay. To quantify the absolute abundance of each unique TCRbeta CDR3 rearrangement, sequence reads were collapsed and filtered. Productive Simpson clonality was computed per sample as the square root of Simpson's diversity index over productive rearrangements. TCRdb mirrors the immuneACCESS table, restricted to in-frame sequences. Some clones are absent from its copies; in checked studies, under half trace to an unresolved V gene, and the reason for the others is unknown. The D gene and trimming were derived from the DNA, and the V and J assignments and clone size from that table. The sample includes fewer than 500,000 clones, with more than 70% observed a single time. The ten largest clones capture approximately 1.2% of the sample.

The research as a whole found: How much clinical and demographic metadata was included differed by source and by participant, and the metadata was provided uncurated.

There are a few counts of this clone. No cognate antigen has been identified for it. Per-base qualities were not stored, and no clone one base away is much larger. V is shortened by 0 bases, J by 0 bases, and the region joining them spans 12 bases. The CDR3 starts with the cysteine, ends with the phenylalanine, and has 17 residues. Only CDR3 DNA remains: 51 bases, in frame from the first base. CDR1 and CDR2 were assigned from the germline V gene as LGHNA and YSLEER. This TCR derives from a man aged 30 to 39 who had recovered from COVID-19. The chain uses TRBV4-3 and TRBJ1-3; too little of a D gene remains to name it. Sample: PBMCs or T cells enriched from blood (not recorded which). The CDR3 region has the sequence CASSQDPPGPSGNTIYF. In nucleotides, the sequence is TGCGCCAGCAGCCAAGATCCCCCCGGTCCCTCTGGAAACACCATATATTTT.